Below, one TCR beta chain is given with its context. Other DNA sequences of this sample code for an identical CDR3. 60 Vbeta and 13 Jbeta primers were used in PCR. Method: immunoSEQ multiplex PCR; TCRdb's copy keeps in-frame clones and lacks some. The sample gives about 190,000 clones, over 65% of which show up once; around 3.6% is in the top ten. The data derive from a study of cytomegalovirus exposure and HLA in healthy donors. Input material: PBMCs. The clonotype originates from a man between 40 and 49 years old in good health and CMV-seropositive.

CDR3 region: CASSPTGGNQPQHF. The CDR3 DNA is TGTGCCAGCTCACCCACAGGGGGCAATCAGCCCCAGCATTTT. The rearrangement uses TRBV18 and TRBJ1-5, with 7 bases lining up with TRBD1. V lost 3 bases, J lost 2 bases, and 1 base stayed unmatched. From germline, CDR1 is KGHSH and CDR2 LQKENI. CDR3 length equals 14 residues.